These 20 T cell receptor beta chains originate from one sample sequenced in a study of metastatic and nonmetastatic thyroid tumors (dated by TCRdb to the early 2020s). Before undergoing thyroid surgery, none of the patients had been given any kind of treatment. Library prep was done by PCR. The reads were generated on an Illumina HiSeq 4000. Through fastp at Q25 and MiXCR, TCRdb rebuilt clones from the public reads, retaining in-frame beta chains. This sample holds about 53,000 clones; 20% to 25% were observed only once. Roughly 4% of the sample goes to the ten largest clones. The sequencing sample was made of blood. Receptors originate from a female donor with papillary thyroid cancer or a benign thyroid nodule (not recorded which). Some clones in this sample may be carry-over from other donors' samples.

This clone showed up many times. The chain uses TRBV27 and TRBJ2-1; 8 bases are a match to TRBD2. The length of the CDR3 is 16 residues. CDR1 and CDR2 from the germline V gene are MNHEY and SMNVEV (reference sequence). V shed 1 base, J shed 5 bases, and the junction held 7 bases outside the gene matches. CDR3 loop: CASSLFYGRENNEQFF. The DNA for the CDR3 is TGTGCCAGCAGTTTATTTTACGGGAGGGAAAACAATGAGCAGTTCTTC.

This clone was recorded at least ten times. V usage is TRBV15 and J usage is TRBJ1-1; D perhaps matches TRBD1 (5 bases). The germline V gene has CDR1 LNHNV and CDR2 YYDKDF (reference sequence). The length of the CDR3 is 16 residues. V lost 1 base and J lost 1, with 13 bases in between. The CDR3 sequence is CATSRGIAGPNTEAFF. The CDR3 nucleotides are TGTGCCACCAGCAGAGGAATTGCGGGGCCGAACACTGAAGCTTTCTTT. The variable domain in full, with the rest retrieved from reference TRBV15 and TRBJ1-1, is DAMVIQNPRYQVTQFGKPVTLSCSQTLNHNVMYWYQQKSSQAPKLLFHYYDKDFNNEADTPDNFQSRRPNTSFCFLDIRSPGLGDTAMYLCATSRGIAGPNTEAFFGQGTRLTVV.

This clone turned up a few times. A read error may explain this, as a much larger clone is one base away. The gene calls are TRBV3-1 and TRBJ2-1; unclear D gene. This CDR3 comprises 11 residues. The germline V gene has CDR1 LGHDT and CDR2 YNNKEL (reference sequence). Written as DNA, the CDR3 is TGTGCCAACAGCCGACTCAATGAGCAGTTCTTC. Its protein product is CANSRLNEQFF.

Details on this clone: This may come from a read error, since a much larger clone is one base off. Other DNA sequences within the sample encode an identical CDR3. This rearrangement joins TRBV24-1 to TRBJ1-5; maybe TRBD1 (5 bases). V shed 3 bases and J shed 4 bases, with 15 bases lying between them. CDR3 length: 16 residues. Germline loops: CDR1 KGHDR, CDR2 SFDVKD. The chain's CDR3 is CATSDPGLEGNQPQHF. CDR3 in DNA: TGTGCCACCAGTGATCCGGGACTGGAGGGAAATCAGCCCCAGCATTTT.

Note on this clone: Additional DNA sequences in this sample encode the identical CDR3. This chain joins TRBV28 and TRBJ1-4; D might be TRBD1 (5 bases). V was clipped by 0 bases and J by 3 bases, with 8 bases between them. The CDR3 runs to 15 residues. Germline assignment: CDR1 MDHEN and CDR2 SYDVKM. The CDR3 DNA is TGTGCCAGCAGTTTATGGTCAGGGTCTAATGAAAAACTGTTTTTT. Translating gives CASSLWSGSNEKLFF.

The sample holds many counts of this clone. V gene TRBV2 combines with J gene TRBJ1-5, with 8 bases fitting TRBD1. CDR1 is SNHLY and CDR2 is FYNNEI in the germline V gene. The CDR3 consists of 14 residues. The V and J ends lost 7 bases and 4 bases, in that order; junction bases with no gene match: 6. CDR3 protein: CASNMDRANQPQHF. CDR3 sequence (DNA): TGTGCCAGCAATATGGACAGGGCAAATCAGCCCCAGCATTTT.

This clone was seen repeatedly, ten times or more. The chain links TRBV9 to TRBJ2-5, with D perhaps TRBD2 (5 bases). There are 14 residues in the CDR3. CDR1 SGDLS and CDR2 YYNGEE come from the germline V gene. V lost 2 bases to trimming and J lost 4 bases, with 12 bases between them. The CDR3 here is CASSVTLVSETQYF. The CDR3 DNA sequence: TGTGCCAGCAGCGTCACACTAGTTTCAGAGACCCAGTACTTC.

This clone was counted ten times or more. The chain couples TRBV28 to TRBJ1-6; D unresolved. The CDR3 loop spans 16 amino acids. CDR1 and CDR2 from the germline V gene are MDHEN and SYDVKM. The V end lost 3 bases, the J end lost 9 bases, and 18 bases lay between the germline ends. DNA of the CDR3: TGTGCCAGCAGTTTTCTCGAGGAAGTCGTCCTTTCACCCCTCCACTTT. Translated, it gives CASSFLEEVVLSPLHF.

Ten or more counts support this clone. The rearrangement links TRBV10-3 to TRBJ1-3; the D gene is possibly TRBD1 (5 bases). Germline V CDR1 and CDR2: ENHRY, SYGVKD. Trimming removed 6 bases at V and 0 bases at J, with 6 bases between. The CDR3 consists of 13 residues. CDR3: CAIRDISGNTIYF. CDR3 nucleotide sequence: TGTGCCATCAGGGACATCTCTGGAAACACCATATATTTT.

In its sample, this clone was seen a few times. A much larger clone lies one base from this, so it may be a read error. J is TRBJ2-5 and V is TRBV12-3 or TRBV12-4, with TRBD1 identical over 8 bases. The CDR3 has 14 residues. Trimming cost V 8 bases and J 9 bases; bases outside gene matches: 14. The CDR3 bases are TGTGCCAGCCGGGGGACAGGTCGTATAGTGGCCCAGTACTTC. Protein product: CASRGTGRIVAQYF.

This clone appeared many times. Written as DNA, the CDR3 is TGCAGTGCTAGCTACAGCTACTCCTACGAGCAGTACTTC. Its protein product is CSASYSYSYEQYF. This rearrangement joins TRBV20-1 to TRBJ2-7; D remains unclear. The V gene's germline CDR1 is DFQATT and CDR2 SNEGSKA (reference sequence). This CDR3 spans 13 amino acids. V was pared by 3 bases and J by 0 bases, with 9 bases between.

On this clone: A much more abundant neighbour one base away suggests this may be a read error. This chain uses TRBV20-1 with TRBJ1-1, with no clear D. The CDR3 extends over 12 amino acids. CDR1 is DFQATT, CDR2 SNEGSKA, per germline (reference sequence). The CDR3 DNA follows: TGCAGTGCTATGGACGGGAACAGTGAAGCTTTCTTT. Amino acid sequence: CSAMDGNSEAFF.

The V call is TRBV20-1, the J call TRBJ1-6; no clear D. The CDR3 is 13 residues long. V was shortened by 2 bases and J by 9 bases, with 11 bases between the two germline ends. CDR1 is DFQATT, CDR2 SNEGSKA, per germline (reference sequence). This CDR3 is CSARRGSGSPLHF. The CDR3 DNA sequence: TGCAGTGCTAGAAGAGGGTCGGGTTCACCCCTCCACTTT.

The sample holds a few counts of this clone. A much larger clone differs by one base, so this may be a read error. The rearrangement joins TRBV28 to TRBJ2-3; D is unclear. Trimming removed 6 bases at V and 1 base at J, with 2 bases between. Germline CDR1 and CDR2: MDHEN and SYDVKM. The length of the CDR3 is 11 residues. CDR3 nucleotide sequence: TGTGCCAGCAGCTGCACAGATACGCAGTATTTT. Translating gives CASSCTDTQYF.

This clone was recorded at least ten times. The chain is built from TRBV28 and TRBJ2-1, with 8 bases matching TRBD2. Looked up from germline, CDR1 is MDHEN and CDR2 is SYDVKM. V lost 7 bases to trimming and J lost 4 bases; unmatched junction nucleotides: 9. The CDR3 has 15 amino acids. CDR3 in amino acids: CASTPGGRRYNEQFF. CDR3 nucleotide sequence: TGTGCCAGCACCCCGGGAGGGAGAAGATACAATGAGCAGTTCTTC.

This clone was seen at least ten times. The rearrangement uses TRBV9 and TRBJ2-3; 8 bases match TRBD2. V gave up 0 bases and J gave up 3 bases; unmatched junction bases: 6. This CDR3 is 16 amino acids long. CDR1 SGDLS and CDR2 YYNGEE come from the germline V gene. The CDR3 region has the DNA TGTGCCAGCAGCGTAGTACACGGGAGGGCAACAGATACGCAGTATTTT. Translation: CASSVVHGRATDTQYF. The whole variable domain, remainder taken from reference TRBV9 and TRBJ2-3, is DSGVTQTPKHLITATGQRVTLRCSPRSGDLSVYWYQQSLDQGLQFLIQYYNGEERAKGNILERFSAQQFPDLHSELNLSSLELGDSALYFCASSVVHGRATDTQYFGPGTRLTVL.

This clone was seen at least ten times. The chain has TRBV2 and TRBJ2-1; 10 bases are a match to TRBD1. The V gene end was trimmed by 6 bases and the J gene end by 4 bases; junction bases not matched to a gene: 6. The CDR3 totals 15 residues. Germline CDR1 is SNHLY and CDR2 is FYNNEI. The DNA for the CDR3 is TGTGCCAGCAGAACTGGGACAGGGGCATACAATGAGCAGTTCTTC. Protein sequence: CASRTGTGAYNEQFF.

This clone appeared many times. V usage is TRBV6-1 and J usage is TRBJ1-5, with a weak D call TRBD1 (5 bases). Germline CDR1 is MNHNS and CDR2 is SASEGT. V was clipped by 0 bases and J by 7 bases, with 7 bases between them. The CDR3 runs to 13 residues. CDR3 in amino acids: CASSEAGVQPQHF. The CDR3 nucleotides are TGTGCCAGCAGTGAAGCGGGGGTACAGCCCCAGCATTTT.

The V gene is TRBV9, the J gene TRBJ2-5; 10 bases align to TRBD2. Trimming at V came to 3 bases and at J to 1 base, leaving 9 bases not matched to a gene. This CDR3 is 17 amino acids long. The germline V gene has CDR1 SGDLS and CDR2 YYNGEE. The CDR3: CASSGRIGTSVQETQYF. The CDR3 nucleotides read TGTGCCAGCAGCGGGAGAATCGGGACTAGCGTCCAAGAGACCCAGTACTTC.

As concerns this clone: A single base separates this from a much larger clone, so it may be a read error. Other DNA sequences of this sample code for an identical CDR3. V is TRBV28 and J is TRBJ2-7, with a weak D call TRBD1 (5 bases). The CDR3 spans 15 residues. Germline values: CDR1 MDHEN, CDR2 SYDVKM. V lost 5 bases and J 0 bases, leaving 14 bases between the germline ends. CDR3 bases: TGTGCCAGCAGTGGTAGGGGCCGTAGCTCCTACGAGCAGTACTTC. It is translated as CASSGRGRSSYEQYF.